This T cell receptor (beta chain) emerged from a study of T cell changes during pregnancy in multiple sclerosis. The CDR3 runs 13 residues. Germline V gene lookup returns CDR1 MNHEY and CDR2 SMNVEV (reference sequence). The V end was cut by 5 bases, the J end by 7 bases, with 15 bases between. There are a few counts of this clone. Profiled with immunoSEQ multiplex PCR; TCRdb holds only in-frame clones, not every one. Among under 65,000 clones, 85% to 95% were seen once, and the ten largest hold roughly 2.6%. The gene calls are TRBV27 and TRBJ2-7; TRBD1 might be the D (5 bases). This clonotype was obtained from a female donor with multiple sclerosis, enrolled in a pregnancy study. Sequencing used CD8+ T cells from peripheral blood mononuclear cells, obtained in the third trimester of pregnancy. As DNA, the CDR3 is TGTGCCAGCAGTACAGAGACAGCCGCGGAGCAGTACTTC. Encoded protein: CASSTETAAEQYF.